This T cell receptor beta chain derives from a study of CD8 T cells in Susac syndrome. CD8+ and CD4+ T cells circulating in blood were sequenced for TCR beta. Isolation of CD8+ and CD4+ T cells was performed negatively, whereas enrichment of TEMRA cells was done by FACS. V lost 0 bases and J lost 4, with 14 bases in between. CDR3 length equals 16 residues. Germline lookup yields CDR1 MGHRA and CDR2 YSYEKL. It was with random hexamers that roughly 0.45 to 1 ug RNA was reverse transcribed. The immunoSEQ assay covered 54 Vbeta and 13 Jbeta segments for CDR3. TCRdb reanalysed the immunoSEQ multiplex PCR reads using MiXCR and keeps one entry per CDR3 protein. The repertoire holds 330,000 or so distinct CDR3 sequences, with 85% as singletons.

This TCR was sampled from a human donor with multiple sclerosis. This chain joins TRBV4-1 and TRBJ2-3; D is unclear. The sequencing input was CD8+ T cells from PBMCs. The CDR3 sequence is CASSQDQGMTADTQYF. As DNA, the CDR3 is TGCGCCAGCAGCCAAGATCAAGGGATGACGGCAGATACGCAGTATTTT.